Listed below are T cell receptor beta chains from one sample, sequenced in a study of cytotoxic CD8 clonotypes in ibrutinib-treated CLL. The repertoire was sequenced with immunoSEQ multiplex PCR; TCRdb's copy has only in-frame clones and lacks some. The sample includes 100,000 to 150,000 clones, 70% to 90% of them seen just once. The sample in question was PBMCs, obtained after 24 months of ibrutinib treatment. Receptors originate from a human donor with chronic lymphocytic leukemia. Both conserved end residues are trimmed from each CDR3.

v_gene,CDR3aa
TRBV7-3,ASSLRGSSYNEQF
TRBV7-9,ASSSTGQGRNYGYT
TRBV6-5,ASSSGQGNTEAF
TRBV7-3,ASSLGPSYEQY
TRBV7-3,ASSLLRGSGEQY
TRBV7-2,ASSLGAVASTDTQY
TRBV7-2,ASSPRAYEQY
TRBV18,ASSPQQGAKGNTIY
TRBV28,ASSLPWQGGYT
TRBV10-3,AISGSDANEKLF
TRBV7-6,ASSRGLAGFEQY
TRBV19,ASSPIQGLSYEQY
TRBV18,ASSPRVLRAGTGELF
TRBV4-1,ASSAGTAGSYNSPLH
TRBV6-5,ASSYSAGGTYEQY
TRBV28,ASSSSGQGNNEQF
TRBV7-9,ASSLYGGPSSYEQY
TRBV5-1,ASSLSTDTQY
TRBV6-1,ASTGQVYSNQPQH
TRBV5-4,ASSLLEHSEAF
TRBV6-1,ASSGDPRGYT
TRBV6-5,ASSRRTGGETQY
TRBV10-3,AISATSGGGNEQF
TRBV28,ASSSHRDGYGYT
TRBV18,ASSLSRQGATGELF
TRBV5-4,ASSLAGAPNQPQH
TRBV6-5,ASRRDSIDDQPQH
TRBV21-1,ASRDGRDQPQH
TRBV27,ASKPPGQGAQGYT
TRBV2,ASGQVENSPLH
TRBV5-1,ASNSGGVNEQF
TRBV18,ASSPGTSGRNEQF